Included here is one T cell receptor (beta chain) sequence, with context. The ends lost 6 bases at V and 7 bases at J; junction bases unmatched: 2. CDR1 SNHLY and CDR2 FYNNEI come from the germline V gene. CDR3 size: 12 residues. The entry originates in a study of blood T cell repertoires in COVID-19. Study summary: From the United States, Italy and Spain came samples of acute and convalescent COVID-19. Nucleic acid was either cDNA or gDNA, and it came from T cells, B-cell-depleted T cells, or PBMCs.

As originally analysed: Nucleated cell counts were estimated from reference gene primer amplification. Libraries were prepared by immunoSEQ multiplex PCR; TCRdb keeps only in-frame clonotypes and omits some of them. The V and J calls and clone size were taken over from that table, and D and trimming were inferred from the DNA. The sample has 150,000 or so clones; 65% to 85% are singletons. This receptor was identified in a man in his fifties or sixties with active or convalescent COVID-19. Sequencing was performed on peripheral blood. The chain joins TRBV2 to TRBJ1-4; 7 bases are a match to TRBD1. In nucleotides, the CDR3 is TGTGCCAGCAGGGACAGGACTGAAAAACTGTTTTTT. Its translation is CASRDRTEKLFF.